Presented here are 18 T cell receptor beta chains from one specimen sequenced in a study of T cell repertoires in cytomegalovirus infection. Each CDR3 protein is one row after TCRdb ran MiXCR on the reads. The sample has about 770,000 distinct CDR3 sequences; 25% to 30% are singletons. The antigens these receptors bind are not known. The sequences come from cultured CD8+ T cells from PBMCs, collected from culture after CMV antigen stimulation. All receptors derive from a human donor in good health (CMV status not recorded). Some clones in this sample may be carry-over from other donors' samples.

As concerns this clonotype: It may be a read error: a sequence one base away is much more abundant. The V call is TRBV7-2, the J call TRBJ1-1; D call uncertain. Germline values: CDR1 SGHTA, CDR2 FQGNSA. V lost 4 bases to trimming and J lost 4 bases, with 10 bases between them. This CDR3 region has 13 residues. CDR3 sequence reads: CASSWVGVTEAFF. The DNA for the CDR3 is TGTGCCAGCAGCTGGGTCGGGGTCACTGAAGCTTTCTTT.

This clonotype was observed a few times. The chain links TRBV28 to TRBJ2-7, with D possibly TRBD1 on 6 matching bases. Germline V gives CDR1 MDHEN, CDR2 SYDVKM. The CDR3 spans 12 residues. Trimming pared 5 bases from V and 3 bases from J, leaving 8 bases between. CDR3: CASSTGIYEQYV. CDR3 in DNA: TGTGCCAGCAGTACAGGGATCTACGAGCAGTACGTC.

The J gene is TRBJ2-4, the V gene TRBV28; D is undetermined. The length of the CDR3 is 13 residues. Germline V gives CDR1 MDHEN, CDR2 SYDVKM. V was clipped by 6 bases and J by 9 bases, with 15 bases between them. The CDR3 sequence is CASSPQPAGIQYF. Here the CDR3 DNA reads TGTGCCAGCAGCCCCCAGCCCGCCGGCATTCAGTACTTC.

Of note for this clonotype: Germline is not matched at one junction end, which may reflect a read error. The V and J genes are TRBV7-8 and TRBJ2-1, with TRBD2 as a possible D gene (6 bases). Looked up from germline, CDR1 is SGHVS and CDR2 is FQNEAQ. The CDR3 is 13 residues long. Written as DNA, the CDR3 is TGTGCCAACAGCTTAGCGGCGTATAATGAGCAGTTCTTC. Protein: CANSLAAYNEQFF.

The CDR3 region is CASTYGEAGFYYEQYF. Written as DNA, the CDR3 is TGTGCCAGCACCTATGGAGAAGCGGGTTTCTACTACGAGCAGTACTTC. The V gene is TRBV12-3 or TRBV12-4, the J gene TRBJ2-7; a possible D gene is TRBD2 (6 bases). With 7 bases removed from V and 3 bases from J, the gap between germline ends came to 22 bases. CDR3 length: 16 amino acids.

The rearrangement links TRBV6-6 to TRBJ2-5; 9 bases line up with TRBD2. Germline V gene data show CDR1 as MNHNY and CDR2 as SVGAGI (reference sequence). The CDR3 is 15 residues long. The ends lost 5 bases at V and 5 bases at J; junction bases unmatched: 9. This CDR3 reads CASSPGTSSWETQYF. The CDR3 bases are TGTGCCAGCAGTCCCGGGACTAGCAGTTGGGAGACCCAGTACTTC.

V usage is TRBV15 and J usage is TRBJ2-2; no clear D gene. The CDR3 is 16 amino acids. V shed 0 bases and J shed 1 base, with 9 bases lying between them. The germline gives CDR1 LNHNV, CDR2 YYDKDF (reference sequence). The CDR3 loop reads CATSRDRAVNTGELFF. As DNA, the CDR3 is TGTGCCACCAGCAGAGATCGGGCTGTGAACACCGGGGAGCTGTTTTTT.

This clonotype was counted a few times. The chain links TRBV5-6 to TRBJ2-2, with D tentatively TRBD1 or TRBD2 (5 bases each). V lost 4 bases and J 6 bases, leaving 13 bases between the germline ends. This CDR3 has 14 residues. Germline V gives CDR1 SGHDT, CDR2 YYEEEE. CDR3: CASSPGAPAGELFF. In nucleotides, the CDR3 is TGTGCCAGCAGCCCCGGGGCCCCGGCCGGGGAGCTGTTTTTT.

V gene TRBV28 combines with J gene TRBJ1-3; D not certain. Between the trimmed V and J ends, which lost 5 bases and 3 bases, there was a span of 14 bases. Germline assignment: CDR1 MDHEN and CDR2 SYDVKM. The CDR3 extends over 15 amino acids. The CDR3 DNA reads as TGTGCCAGCAGTCCCCTGCTGGGTTTTGGAAACACCATATATTTT. Translation gives CASSPLLGFGNTIYF.

This clonotype has just a few counts. The gene calls are TRBV20-1 and TRBJ2-3; the match to TRBD2 covers 11 bases. J gave up 5 bases and V 0 bases, and 10 bases lay outside the gene matches. The CDR3 runs to 17 residues. The germline gives CDR1 DFQATT, CDR2 SNEGSKA (reference sequence). The DNA for the CDR3 is TGCAGTGCTAGAGATCAGGGTAGCGGGGGGGCGATAGATACGCAGTATTTT. Translation: CSARDQGSGGAIDTQYF.

This clonotype showed up just once. CDR3 sequence reads: CSVYQQKLFF. CDR3 bases: TGCAGCGTTTATCAGCAAAAACTGTTTTTT. The rearrangement links TRBV29-1 to TRBJ1-4, with D uncertain. Germline values: CDR1 SQVTM, CDR2 ANQGSEA. The CDR3 is 10 residues long. The ends were cut back, 5 bases at V and 9 bases at J, with 7 bases in the middle.

The rearrangement joins TRBV6-2 or TRBV6-3 to TRBJ2-7, with a possible D match to TRBD1 (6 bases). The CDR3 loop spans 15 amino acids. Germline V gene data show CDR1 as MNHEY and CDR2 as SVGEGT. The CDR3 protein is CTSTPRQGIPYEQYV. In DNA, the CDR3 is TGTACCAGCACCCCCCGGCAGGGGATCCCCTACGAGCAGTACGTC.

This clonotype was counted at least ten times. The chain carries TRBV7-6 and TRBJ2-3, with 8 positions matching TRBD1. The CDR3 runs 16 residues. Germline CDR1 is SGHVS and CDR2 is FNYEAQ. The V and J ends lost 3 bases and 9 bases, in that order; junction bases with no gene match: 14. The CDR3 loop reads CASSFETGTGDYTQYF. The CDR3 bases are TGTGCCAGCAGCTTCGAAACCGGGACAGGAGATTACACGCAGTATTTT.

The chain joins TRBV6-2 or TRBV6-3 to TRBJ2-7; TRBD1 might be the D (6 bases). Germline assignment: CDR1 MNHEY and CDR2 SVGEGT. CDR3 length: 14 residues. Between the trimmed V and J ends, which lost 7 bases and 1 base, there was a span of 14 bases. CDR3 sequence reads: CASNTGIGSYEQYV. In nucleotides, the CDR3 is TGTGCCAGCAACACAGGGATTGGGTCCTACGAGCAGTACGTC.

V usage is TRBV3-1 and J usage is TRBJ2-1, with 7 bases that match TRBD2. The CDR3 is made up of 16 amino acids. V lost 0 bases, J lost 5 bases, and 7 bases stayed unmatched. Per the germline V gene, CDR1 is LGHDT and CDR2 is YNNKEL (reference sequence). This CDR3 reads CASSQETAGTNNEQFF. The CDR3 nucleotides are TGTGCCAGCAGCCAAGAGACGGCGGGGACTAACAATGAGCAGTTCTTC.

This clonotype was seen more than once but under ten times. The rearrangement links TRBV27 to TRBJ2-7; 7 nucleotides align to TRBD1. Trimming at V came to 4 bases and at J to 1 base, leaving 4 bases not matched to a gene. Germline-derived CDR1 and CDR2 are MNHEY and SMNVEV (reference sequence). This CDR3 contains 14 residues. CDR3 in amino acids: CASSSGRGSYEQYF. The CDR3 region has the DNA TGTGCCAGCAGTTCCGGCAGGGGGTCCTACGAGCAGTACTTC.

The table lists this clonotype with many counts. The chain employs TRBV7-2 and TRBJ1-1, with TRBD1 matching 7 bases. Germline V CDR1 and CDR2: SGHTA, FQGNSA. The CDR3 consists of 15 residues. Germline trimming cut 0 bases from V and 1 base from J; bases unmatched to any gene: 2. The chain's CDR3 is CASSLAGQRNTEAFF. The DNA for the CDR3 is TGTGCCAGCAGCTTAGCGGGACAGCGGAACACTGAAGCTTTCTTT. Full variable domain (outside the CDR3, taken from reference TRBV7-2 and TRBJ1-1): GAGVSQSPSNKVTEKGKDVELRCDPISGHTALYWYRQSLGQGLEFLIYFQGNSAPDKSGLPSDRFSAERTGGSVSTLTIQRTQQEDSAVYLCASSLAGQRNTEAFFGQGTRLTVV.

Concerning this clonotype: At one of its ends the junction is not consistent with the germline gene, which may arise from a read error. V is TRBV2 and J is TRBJ1-1, with 10 positions matching TRBD1. Germline V gives CDR1 SNHLY, CDR2 FYNNEI. The CDR3 covers 15 residues. The CDR3 sequence: CASREDRGRWTEAFF. The CDR3 region has the DNA TGTGCCAGCAGAGAAGACAGGGGGCGGTGGACTGAAGCTTTCTTT.